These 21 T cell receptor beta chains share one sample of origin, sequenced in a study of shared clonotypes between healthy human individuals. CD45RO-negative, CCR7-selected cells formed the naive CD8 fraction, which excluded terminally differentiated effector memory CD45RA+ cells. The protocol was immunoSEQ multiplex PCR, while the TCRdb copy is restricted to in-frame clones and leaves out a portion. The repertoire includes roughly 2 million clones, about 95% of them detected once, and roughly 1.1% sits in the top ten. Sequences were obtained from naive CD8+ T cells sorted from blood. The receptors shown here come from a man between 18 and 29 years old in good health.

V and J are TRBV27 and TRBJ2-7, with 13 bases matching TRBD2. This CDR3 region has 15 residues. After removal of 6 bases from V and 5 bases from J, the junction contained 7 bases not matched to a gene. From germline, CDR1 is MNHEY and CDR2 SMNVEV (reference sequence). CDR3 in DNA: TGTGCCAGCAGCTTAAGGACTAGCGGGAGTCACGAGCAGTACTTC. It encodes CASSLRTSGSHEQYF.

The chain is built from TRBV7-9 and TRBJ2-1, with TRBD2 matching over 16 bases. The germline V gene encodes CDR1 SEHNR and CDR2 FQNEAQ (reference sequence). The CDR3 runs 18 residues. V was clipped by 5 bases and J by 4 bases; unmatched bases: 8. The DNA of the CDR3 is TGTGCCAGCAGCATGGGACTAGCGGGAGGGCCCCTATACAATGAGCAGTTCTTC. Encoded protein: CASSMGLAGGPLYNEQFF.

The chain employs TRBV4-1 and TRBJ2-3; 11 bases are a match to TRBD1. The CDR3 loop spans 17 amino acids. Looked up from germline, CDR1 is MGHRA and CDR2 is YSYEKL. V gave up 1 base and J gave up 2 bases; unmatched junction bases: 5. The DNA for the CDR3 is TGCGCCAGCAGCCAAGTGGAGGACAGGGGGCTCACAGATACGCAGTATTTT. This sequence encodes CASSQVEDRGLTDTQYF.

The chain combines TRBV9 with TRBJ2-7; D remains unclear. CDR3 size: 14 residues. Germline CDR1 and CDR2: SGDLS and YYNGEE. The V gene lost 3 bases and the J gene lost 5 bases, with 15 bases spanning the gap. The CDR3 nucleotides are TGTGCCAGCAGCGAGGGCTCAGCGAACGACGAGCAGTACTTC. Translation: CASSEGSANDEQYF.

The CDR3 region is CSVPKPDEQFF. Here the CDR3 DNA reads TGCAGCGTTCCAAAACCGGATGAGCAGTTCTTC. The rearrangement links TRBV29-1 to TRBJ2-1; the D is unclear. Germline CDR1 SQVTM, CDR2 ANQGSEA. The CDR3 totals 11 residues. Trimming shortened V by 5 bases and J by 8 bases, and 10 bases separated the two germline ends.

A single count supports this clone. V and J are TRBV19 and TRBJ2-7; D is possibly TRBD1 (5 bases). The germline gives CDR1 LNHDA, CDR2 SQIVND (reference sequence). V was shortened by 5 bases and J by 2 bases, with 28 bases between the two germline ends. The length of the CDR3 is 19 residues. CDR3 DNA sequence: TGTGCCAGTAGTCCTTGGGGCAGCGAACGAAGAATAGAGGCCTACGAGCAGTACTTC. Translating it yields CASSPWGSERRIEAYEQYF. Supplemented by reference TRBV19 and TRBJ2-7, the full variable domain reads DGGITQSPKYLFRKEGQNVTLSCEQNLNHDAMYWYRQDPGQGLRLIYYSQIVNDFQKGDIAEGYSVSREKKESFPLTVTSAQKNPTAFYLCASSPWGSERRIEAYEQYFGPGTRLTVT.

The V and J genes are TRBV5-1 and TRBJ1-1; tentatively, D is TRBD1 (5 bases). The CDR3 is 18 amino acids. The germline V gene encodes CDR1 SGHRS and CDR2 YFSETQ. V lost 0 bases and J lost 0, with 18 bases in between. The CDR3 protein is CASSLGTLGVSMNTEAFF. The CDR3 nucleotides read TGCGCCAGCAGCTTGGGAACCCTAGGGGTTAGCATGAACACTGAAGCTTTCTTT.

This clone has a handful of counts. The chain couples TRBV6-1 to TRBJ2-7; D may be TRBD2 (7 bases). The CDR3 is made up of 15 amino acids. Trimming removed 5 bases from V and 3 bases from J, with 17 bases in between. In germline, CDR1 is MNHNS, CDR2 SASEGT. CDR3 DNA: TGTGCCAGCAGTTTAACCGCGGGGGCGGGCTACGAGCAGTACTTC. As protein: CASSLTAGAGYEQYF.

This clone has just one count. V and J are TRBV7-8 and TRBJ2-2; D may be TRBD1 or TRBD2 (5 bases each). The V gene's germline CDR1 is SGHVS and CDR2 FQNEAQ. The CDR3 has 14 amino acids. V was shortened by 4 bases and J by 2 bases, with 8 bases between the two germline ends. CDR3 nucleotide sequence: TGTGCCAGCAGCTCGGGACCTAACACCGGGGAGCTGTTTTTT. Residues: CASSSGPNTGELFF.

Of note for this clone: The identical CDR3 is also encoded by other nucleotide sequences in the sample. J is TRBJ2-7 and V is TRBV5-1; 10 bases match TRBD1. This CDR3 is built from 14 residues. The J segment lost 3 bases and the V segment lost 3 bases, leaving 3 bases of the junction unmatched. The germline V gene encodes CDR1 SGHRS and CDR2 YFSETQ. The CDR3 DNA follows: TGCGCCAGCAGCTCCCGGGACAGGGGCTACGAGCAGTACTTC. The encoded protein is CASSSRDRGYEQYF.

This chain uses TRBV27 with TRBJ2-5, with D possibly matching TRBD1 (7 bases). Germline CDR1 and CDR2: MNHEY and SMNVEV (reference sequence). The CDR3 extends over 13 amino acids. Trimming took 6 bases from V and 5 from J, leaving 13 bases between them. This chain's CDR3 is CASRRDSGETQYF. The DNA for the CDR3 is TGTGCCAGCAGGCGGGACAGCGGGGAGACCCAGTACTTC.

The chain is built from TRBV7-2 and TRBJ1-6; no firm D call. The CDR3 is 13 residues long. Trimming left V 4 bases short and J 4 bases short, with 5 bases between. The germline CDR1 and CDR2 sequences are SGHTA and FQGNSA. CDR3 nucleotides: TGTGCCAGCAGCTGGGAGTATAATTCACCCCTCCACTTT. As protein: CASSWEYNSPLHF. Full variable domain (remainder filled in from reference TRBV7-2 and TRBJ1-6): GAGVSQSPSNKVTEKGKDVELRCDPISGHTALYWYRQSLGQGLEFLIYFQGNSAPDKSGLPSDRFSAERTGGSVSTLTIQRTQQEDSAVYLCASSWEYNSPLHFGNGTRLTVT.

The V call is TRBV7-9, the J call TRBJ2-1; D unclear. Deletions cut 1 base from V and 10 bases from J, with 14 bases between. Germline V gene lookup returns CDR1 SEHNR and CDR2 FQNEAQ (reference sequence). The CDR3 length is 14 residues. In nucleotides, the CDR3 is TGTGCCAGCAGCTTAGAGGGTGGCCATAAAGAGCAGTTCTTC. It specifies CASSLEGGHKEQFF.

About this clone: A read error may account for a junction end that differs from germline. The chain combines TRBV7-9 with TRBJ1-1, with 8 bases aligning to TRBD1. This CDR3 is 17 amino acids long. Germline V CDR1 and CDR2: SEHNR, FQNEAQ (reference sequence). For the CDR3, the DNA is TGTGCCAGCACCTTAGATTGGACAGGGCCCATGAACACTGAAGCTTTCTTT. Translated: CASTLDWTGPMNTEAFF.

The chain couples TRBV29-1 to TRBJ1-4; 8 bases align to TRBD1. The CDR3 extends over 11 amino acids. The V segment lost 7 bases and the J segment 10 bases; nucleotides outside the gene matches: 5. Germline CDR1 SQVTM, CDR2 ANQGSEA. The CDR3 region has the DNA TGCAGCGCCGGACAGGGAGGAAAACTGTTTTTT. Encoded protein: CSAGQGGKLFF.

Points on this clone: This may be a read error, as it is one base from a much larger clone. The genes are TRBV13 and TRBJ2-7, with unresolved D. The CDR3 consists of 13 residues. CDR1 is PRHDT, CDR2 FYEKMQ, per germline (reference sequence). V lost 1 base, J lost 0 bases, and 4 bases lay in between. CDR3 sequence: CASSLAPSYEQYF. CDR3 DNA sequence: TGTGCCAGCAGCTTAGCCCCCTCCTACGAGCAGTACTTC.

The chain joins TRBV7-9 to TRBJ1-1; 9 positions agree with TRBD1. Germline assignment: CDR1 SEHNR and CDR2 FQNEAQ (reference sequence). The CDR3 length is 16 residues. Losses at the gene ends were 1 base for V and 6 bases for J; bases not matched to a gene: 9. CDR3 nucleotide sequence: TGTGCCAGCAGCTTAGGCCGGACAGGGGATATGGCTGAAGCTTTCTTT. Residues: CASSLGRTGDMAEAFF.

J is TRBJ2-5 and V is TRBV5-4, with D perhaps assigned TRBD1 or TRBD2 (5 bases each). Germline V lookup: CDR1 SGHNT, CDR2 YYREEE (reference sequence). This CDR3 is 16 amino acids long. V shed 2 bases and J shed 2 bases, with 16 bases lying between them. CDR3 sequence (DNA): TGTGCCAGCAGCTTCTTGATCGGGGACCCGCAAGAGACCCAGTACTTC. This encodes CASSFLIGDPQETQYF. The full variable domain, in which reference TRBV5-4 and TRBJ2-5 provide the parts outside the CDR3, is ETGVTQSPTHLIKTRGQQVTLRCSSQSGHNTVSWYQQALGQGPQFIFQYYREEENGRGNFPPRFSGLQFPNYSSELNVNALELDDSALYLCASSFLIGDPQETQYFGPGTRLLVL.

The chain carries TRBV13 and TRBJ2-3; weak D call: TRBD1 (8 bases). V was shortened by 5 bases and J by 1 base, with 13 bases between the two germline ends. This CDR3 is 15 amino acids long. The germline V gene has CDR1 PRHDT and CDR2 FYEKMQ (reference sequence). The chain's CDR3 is CASSEAGQGTDTQYF. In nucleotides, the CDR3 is TGTGCCAGCAGCGAAGCGGGACAGGGCACAGATACGCAGTATTTT.

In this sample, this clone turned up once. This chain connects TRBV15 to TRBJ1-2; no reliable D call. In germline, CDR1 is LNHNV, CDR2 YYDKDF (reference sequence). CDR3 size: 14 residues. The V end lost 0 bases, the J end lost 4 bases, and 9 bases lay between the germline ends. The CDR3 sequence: CATSRDRSLYGYTF. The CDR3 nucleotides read TGTGCCACCAGCAGAGATAGAAGCCTCTATGGCTACACCTTC.

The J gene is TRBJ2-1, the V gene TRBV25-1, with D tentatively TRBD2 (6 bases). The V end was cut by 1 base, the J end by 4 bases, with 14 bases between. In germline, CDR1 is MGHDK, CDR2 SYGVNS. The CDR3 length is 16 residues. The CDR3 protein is CASSEWSSGPYNEQFF. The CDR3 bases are TGTGCCAGCAGTGAATGGAGTAGCGGACCTTACAATGAGCAGTTCTTC.